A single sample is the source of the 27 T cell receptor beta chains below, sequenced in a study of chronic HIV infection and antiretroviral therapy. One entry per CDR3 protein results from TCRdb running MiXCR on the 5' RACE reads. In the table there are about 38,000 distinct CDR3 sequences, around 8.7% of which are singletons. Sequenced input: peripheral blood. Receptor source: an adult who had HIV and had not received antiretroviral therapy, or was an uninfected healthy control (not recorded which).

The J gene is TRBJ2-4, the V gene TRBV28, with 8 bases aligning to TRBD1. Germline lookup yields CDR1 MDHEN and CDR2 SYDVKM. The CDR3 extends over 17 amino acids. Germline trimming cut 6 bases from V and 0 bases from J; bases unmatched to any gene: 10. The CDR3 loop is CASRLDSGGEAKNIQYF. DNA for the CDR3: TGTGCCAGCAGGCTAGACTCAGGGGGCGAAGCCAAAAACATTCAGTACTTC.

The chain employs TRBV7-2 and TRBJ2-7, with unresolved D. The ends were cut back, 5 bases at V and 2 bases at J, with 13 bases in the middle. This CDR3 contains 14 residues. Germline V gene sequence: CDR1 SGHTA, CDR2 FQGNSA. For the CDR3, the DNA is TGTGCCAGCAGCCTGCCGTACCGCCCCTACGAGCAGTACTTC. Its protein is CASSLPYRPYEQYF.

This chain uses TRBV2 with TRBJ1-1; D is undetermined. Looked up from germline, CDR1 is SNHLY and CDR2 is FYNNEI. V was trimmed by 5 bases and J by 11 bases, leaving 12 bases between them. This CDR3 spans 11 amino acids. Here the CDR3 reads CASSRRASAFF. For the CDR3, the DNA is TGTGCCAGCAGTAGGCGGGCTTCGGCTTTCTTT.

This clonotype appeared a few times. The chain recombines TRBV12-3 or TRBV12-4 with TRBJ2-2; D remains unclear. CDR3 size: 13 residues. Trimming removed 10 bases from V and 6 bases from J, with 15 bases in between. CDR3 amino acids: CANNLVDAGELFF. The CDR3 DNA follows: TGTGCCAACAATCTAGTGGACGCCGGGGAGCTGTTTTTT.

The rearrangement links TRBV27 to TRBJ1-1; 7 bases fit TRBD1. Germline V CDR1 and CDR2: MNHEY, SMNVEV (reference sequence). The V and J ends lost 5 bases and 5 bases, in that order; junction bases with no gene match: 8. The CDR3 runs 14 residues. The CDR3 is CASSPRGRETEAFF. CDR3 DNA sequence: TGTGCCAGCAGTCCTAGGGGGCGGGAGACTGAAGCTTTCTTT.

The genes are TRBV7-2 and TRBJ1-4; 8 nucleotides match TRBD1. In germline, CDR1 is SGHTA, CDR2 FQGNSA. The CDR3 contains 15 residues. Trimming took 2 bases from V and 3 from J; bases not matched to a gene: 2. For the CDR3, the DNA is TGTGCCAGCAGCTTATTCAGGGGGCCTAATGAAAAACTGTTTTTT. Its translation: CASSLFRGPNEKLFF.

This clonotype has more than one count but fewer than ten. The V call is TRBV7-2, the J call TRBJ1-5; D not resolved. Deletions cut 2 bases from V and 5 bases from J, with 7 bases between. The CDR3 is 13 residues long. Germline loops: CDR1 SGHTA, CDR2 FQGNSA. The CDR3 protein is CASSLYLDQPQHF. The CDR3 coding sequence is TGTGCCAGCAGCTTATATCTAGATCAGCCCCAGCATTTT.

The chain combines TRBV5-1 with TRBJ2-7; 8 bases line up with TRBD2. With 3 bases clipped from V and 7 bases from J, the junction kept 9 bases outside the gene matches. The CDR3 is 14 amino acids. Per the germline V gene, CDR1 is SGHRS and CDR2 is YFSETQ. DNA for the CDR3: TGCGCCAGCAGCTCGTCTGAGGGCGGGGGGGAGCAGTACTTC. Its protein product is CASSSSEGGGEQYF.

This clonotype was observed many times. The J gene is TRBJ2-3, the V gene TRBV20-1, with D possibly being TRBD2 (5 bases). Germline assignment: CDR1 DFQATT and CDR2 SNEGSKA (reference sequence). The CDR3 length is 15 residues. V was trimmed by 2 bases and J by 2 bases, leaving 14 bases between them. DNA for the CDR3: TGCAGTGCTAGACCACCTCCGGGGTTCACAGATACGCAGTATTTT. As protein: CSARPPPGFTDTQYF.

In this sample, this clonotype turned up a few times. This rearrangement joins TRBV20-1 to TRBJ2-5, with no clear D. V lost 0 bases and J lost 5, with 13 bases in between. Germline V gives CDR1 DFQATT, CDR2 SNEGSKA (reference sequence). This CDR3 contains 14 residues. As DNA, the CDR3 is TGCAGTGCTAGAGATGCCCGGCCCGGCGAGACCCAGTACTTC. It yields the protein CSARDARPGETQYF.

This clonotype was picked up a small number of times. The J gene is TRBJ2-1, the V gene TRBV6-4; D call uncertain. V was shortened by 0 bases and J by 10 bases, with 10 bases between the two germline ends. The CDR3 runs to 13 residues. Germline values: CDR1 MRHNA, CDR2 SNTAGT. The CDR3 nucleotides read TGTGCCAGCAGTGACTCGGGCTACCAAGAGCAGTTCTTC. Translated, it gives CASSDSGYQEQFF.

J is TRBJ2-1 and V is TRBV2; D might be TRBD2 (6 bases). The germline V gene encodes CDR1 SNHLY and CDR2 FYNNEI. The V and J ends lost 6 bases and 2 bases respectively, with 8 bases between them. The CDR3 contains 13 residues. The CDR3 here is CASSLAPYNEQFF. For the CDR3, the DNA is TGTGCCAGCAGCCTAGCGCCCTACAATGAGCAGTTCTTC.

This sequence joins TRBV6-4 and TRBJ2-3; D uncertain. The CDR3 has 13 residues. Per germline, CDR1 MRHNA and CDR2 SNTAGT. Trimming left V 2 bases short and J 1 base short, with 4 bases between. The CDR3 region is CASSDRGTDTQYF. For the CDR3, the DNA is TGTGCCAGCAGTGACAGGGGCACAGATACGCAGTATTTT.

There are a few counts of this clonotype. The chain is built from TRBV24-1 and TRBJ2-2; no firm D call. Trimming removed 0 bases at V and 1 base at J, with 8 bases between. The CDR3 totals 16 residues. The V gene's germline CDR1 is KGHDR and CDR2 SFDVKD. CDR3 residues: CATSDLRPWNTGELFF. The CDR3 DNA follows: TGTGCCACCAGTGATTTGAGACCGTGGAACACCGGGGAGCTGTTTTTT.

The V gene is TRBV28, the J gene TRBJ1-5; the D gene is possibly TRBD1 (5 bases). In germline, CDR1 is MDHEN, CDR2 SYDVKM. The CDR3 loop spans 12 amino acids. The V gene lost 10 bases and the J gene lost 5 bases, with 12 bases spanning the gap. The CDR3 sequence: CATRVEHQPQHF. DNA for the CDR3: TGTGCCACCAGGGTGGAACATCAGCCCCAGCATTTT.

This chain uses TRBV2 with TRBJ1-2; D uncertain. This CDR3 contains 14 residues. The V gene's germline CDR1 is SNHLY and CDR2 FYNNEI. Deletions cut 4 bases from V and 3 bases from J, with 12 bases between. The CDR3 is CASSGSTKDYGYTF. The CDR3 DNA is TGTGCCAGCAGTGGTTCGACGAAAGACTATGGCTACACCTTC.

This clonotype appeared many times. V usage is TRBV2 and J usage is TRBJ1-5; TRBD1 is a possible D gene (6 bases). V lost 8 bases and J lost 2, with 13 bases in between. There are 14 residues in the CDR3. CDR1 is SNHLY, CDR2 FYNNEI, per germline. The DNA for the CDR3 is TGTGCCAGCCAGGGGCACGGCGGCAATCAGCCCCAGCATTTT. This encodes CASQGHGGNQPQHF.

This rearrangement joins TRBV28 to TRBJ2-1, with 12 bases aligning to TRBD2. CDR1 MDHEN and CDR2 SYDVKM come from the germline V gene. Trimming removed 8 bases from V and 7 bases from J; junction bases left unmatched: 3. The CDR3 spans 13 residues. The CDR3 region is CASRTSGVNEQFF. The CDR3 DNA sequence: TGTGCCAGCCGGACTAGCGGGGTAAATGAGCAGTTCTTC.

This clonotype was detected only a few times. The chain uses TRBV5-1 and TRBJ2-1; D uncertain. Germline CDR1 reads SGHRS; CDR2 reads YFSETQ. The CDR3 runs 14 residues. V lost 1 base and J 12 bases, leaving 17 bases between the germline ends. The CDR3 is CASSLIPTQRRQFF. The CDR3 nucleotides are TGCGCCAGCAGCTTGATCCCTACTCAGCGTCGGCAGTTCTTC.

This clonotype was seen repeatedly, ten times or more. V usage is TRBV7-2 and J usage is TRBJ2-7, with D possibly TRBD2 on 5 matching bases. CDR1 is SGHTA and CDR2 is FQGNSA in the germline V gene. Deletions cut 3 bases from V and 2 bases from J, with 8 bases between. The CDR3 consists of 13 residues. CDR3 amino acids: CASSFTSTYEQYF. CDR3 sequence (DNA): TGTGCCAGCAGCTTCACTAGTACCTACGAGCAGTACTTC.

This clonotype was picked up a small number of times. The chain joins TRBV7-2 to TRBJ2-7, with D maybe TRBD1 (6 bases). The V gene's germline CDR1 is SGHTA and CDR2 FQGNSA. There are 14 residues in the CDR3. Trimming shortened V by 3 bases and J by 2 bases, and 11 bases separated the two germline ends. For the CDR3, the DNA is TGTGCCAGCAGCTTGCAGGGGATTGCCTACGAGCAGTACTTC. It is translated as CASSLQGIAYEQYF. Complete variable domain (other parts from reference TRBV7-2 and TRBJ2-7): GAGVSQSPSNKVTEKGKDVELRCDPISGHTALYWYRQSLGQGLEFLIYFQGNSAPDKSGLPSDRFSAERTGGSVSTLTIQRTQQEDSAVYLCASSLQGIAYEQYFGPGTRLTVT.

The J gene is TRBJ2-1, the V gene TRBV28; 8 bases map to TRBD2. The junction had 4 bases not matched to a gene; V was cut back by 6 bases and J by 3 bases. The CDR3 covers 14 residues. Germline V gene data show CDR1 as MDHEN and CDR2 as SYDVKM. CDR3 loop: CASRSGSHYNEQFF. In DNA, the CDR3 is TGTGCCAGCAGAAGCGGGAGCCACTACAATGAGCAGTTCTTC.

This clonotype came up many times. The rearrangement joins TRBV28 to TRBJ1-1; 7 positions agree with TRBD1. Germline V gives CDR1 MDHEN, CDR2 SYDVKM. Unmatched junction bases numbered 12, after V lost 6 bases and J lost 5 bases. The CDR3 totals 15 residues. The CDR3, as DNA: TGTGCCAGCAGCCCGACAAAGGGGGCTAGGACTGAAGCTTTCTTT. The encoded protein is CASSPTKGARTEAFF.

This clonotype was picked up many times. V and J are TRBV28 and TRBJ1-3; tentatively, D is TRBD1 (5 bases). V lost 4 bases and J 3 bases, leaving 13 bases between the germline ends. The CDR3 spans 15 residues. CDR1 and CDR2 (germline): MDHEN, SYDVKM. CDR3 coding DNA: TGTGCCAGCAGTTCCCGGGGGGGAGGTGGAAACACCATATATTTT. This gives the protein CASSSRGGGGNTIYF.

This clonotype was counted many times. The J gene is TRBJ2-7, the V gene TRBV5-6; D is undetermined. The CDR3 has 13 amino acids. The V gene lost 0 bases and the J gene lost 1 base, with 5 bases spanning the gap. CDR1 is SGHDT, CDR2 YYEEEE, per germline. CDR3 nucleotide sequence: TGTGCCAGCAGCTTGGGATATTCCTACGAGCAGTACTTC. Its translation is CASSLGYSYEQYF.

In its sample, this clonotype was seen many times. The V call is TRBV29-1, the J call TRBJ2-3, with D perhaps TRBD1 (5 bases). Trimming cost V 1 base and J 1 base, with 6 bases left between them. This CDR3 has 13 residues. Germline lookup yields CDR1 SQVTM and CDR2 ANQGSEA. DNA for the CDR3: TGCAGCGTTGAAGGACAGCGCACAGATACGCAGTATTTT. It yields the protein CSVEGQRTDTQYF.

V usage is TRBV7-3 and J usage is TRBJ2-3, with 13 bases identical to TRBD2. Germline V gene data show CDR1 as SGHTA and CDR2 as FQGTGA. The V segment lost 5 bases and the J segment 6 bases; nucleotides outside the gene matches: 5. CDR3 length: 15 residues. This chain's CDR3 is CASSPRTSGSDTQYF. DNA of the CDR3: TGTGCCAGCAGCCCACGGACTAGCGGGAGTGATACGCAGTATTTT.